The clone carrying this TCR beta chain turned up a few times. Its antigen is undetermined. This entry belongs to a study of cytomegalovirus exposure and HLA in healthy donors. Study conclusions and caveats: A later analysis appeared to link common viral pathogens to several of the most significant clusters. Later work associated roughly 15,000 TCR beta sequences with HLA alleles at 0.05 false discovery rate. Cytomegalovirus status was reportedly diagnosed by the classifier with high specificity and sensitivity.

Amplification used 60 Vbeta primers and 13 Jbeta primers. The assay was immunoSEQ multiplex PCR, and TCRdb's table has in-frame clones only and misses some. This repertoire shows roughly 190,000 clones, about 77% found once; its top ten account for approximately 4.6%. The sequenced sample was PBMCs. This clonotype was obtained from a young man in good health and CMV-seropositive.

The CDR3 sequence: CASTPSGTGVLSGANVLTF. CDR3 bases: TGTGCCAGCACCCCCTCCGGGACAGGGGTCCTCTCTGGGGCCAACGTCCTGACTTTC. The rearrangement links TRBV27 to TRBJ2-6; 10 nucleotides align to TRBD1. The CDR3 totals 19 residues. V gave up 7 bases and J gave up 0 bases; unmatched junction bases: 12. Germline lookup yields CDR1 MNHEY and CDR2 SMNVEV (reference sequence).